This TCR beta chain is from a study of technical replicates of blood from a handful of donors. The protocol was immunoSEQ multiplex PCR, while the TCRdb copy is restricted to in-frame clones and leaves out a portion. The table lists about 14,000 clones, 80% to 90% of them singletons. This CDR3 comprises 14 residues. Germline CDR1 is SGHAT and CDR2 is FQNNGV. After removal of 7 bases from V and 7 bases from J, the junction contained 7 bases not matched to a gene. This receptor was identified in a human donor in good health. The chain joins TRBV11-2 to TRBJ1-2, with 12 bases lining up with TRBD1. Sequencing was carried out using PBMCs. Here the CDR3 DNA reads TGTGCCAGCACCGGGACAGGGGGCAGGGGTGGCTACACCTTC. Amino acid sequence: CASTGTGGRGGYTF.